The 30 T cell receptor beta chains below were found in one sample sequenced in a study of CD8+ T cells in alopecia areata. RNA, once extracted, was reverse transcribed into cDNA for use as the sequencing template. Data came from immunoSEQ multiplex PCR; TCRdb stores just in-frame clones and leaves some out. The sample lists 150,000 to 250,000 clones; 50% to 60% were seen once. Treatment given: oral pan-JAK inhibitor, 5-10 mg twice daily. This sample comprised CD4+ T cells sorted from blood, obtained at week 4, from a patient treated with tofacitinib. The receptors were sampled from a human donor with alopecia areata.

The chain links TRBV25-1 to TRBJ1-1, with a possible D match to TRBD1 (5 bases). Germline loops: CDR1 MGHDK, CDR2 SYGVNS. Between the trimmed V and J ends, which lost 1 base and 2 bases, there was a span of 8 bases. CDR3 length equals 14 residues. The chain's CDR3 is CASSEWGENTEAFF. CDR3 sequence (DNA): TGTGCCAGCAGTGAATGGGGCGAAAACACTGAAGCTTTCTTT.

This chain connects TRBV30 to TRBJ2-6; 8 nucleotides line up with TRBD1. Germline values: CDR1 GTSNPN, CDR2 SVGIG (reference sequence). The CDR3 runs 16 residues. The ends lost 5 bases at V and 4 bases at J; junction bases unmatched: 10. The DNA of the CDR3 is TGTGCCTGGGAAGGCAGGGGGCCTGGCGGGGCCAACGTCCTGACTTTC. This gives the protein CAWEGRGPGGANVLTF.

This rearrangement joins TRBV5-1 to TRBJ2-5; D not resolved. The CDR3 consists of 15 residues. With 2 bases removed from V and 3 bases from J, the gap between germline ends came to 14 bases. Per the germline V gene, CDR1 is SGHRS and CDR2 is YFSETQ. CDR3 in amino acids: CASSLITRPEETQYF. The CDR3 bases are TGCGCCAGCAGCTTAATTACCCGACCTGAAGAGACCCAGTACTTC.

The chain combines TRBV5-1 with TRBJ1-1; no firm D call. From germline, CDR1 is SGHRS and CDR2 YFSETQ. The germline V and J ends were trimmed by 4 bases and 6 bases, with 19 bases remaining between them. CDR3 size: 15 residues. CDR3 residues: CASSPGGEVDAEAFF. The CDR3 bases are TGCGCCAGCAGCCCGGGTGGGGAAGTAGACGCTGAAGCTTTCTTT.

The rearrangement uses TRBV15 and TRBJ2-7; D assignment may be TRBD1 or TRBD2 (5 bases each). V was clipped by 1 base and J by 5 bases, with 15 bases between them. Germline CDR1 and CDR2: LNHNV and YYDKDF (reference sequence). The CDR3 is 15 residues long. Written as DNA, the CDR3 is TGTGCCACCAGCAGAGTGGGCAGGGCCGGGGACGAGCAGTACTTC. This encodes CATSRVGRAGDEQYF. Full variable domain (rest looked up from reference TRBV15 and TRBJ2-7): DAMVIQNPRYQVTQFGKPVTLSCSQTLNHNVMYWYQQKSSQAPKLLFHYYDKDFNNEADTPDNFQSRRPNTSFCFLDIRSPGLGDTAMYLCATSRVGRAGDEQYFGPGTRLTVT.

The chain has TRBV5-1 and TRBJ2-7; a weak D match, TRBD1 (6 bases). The CDR3 sequence is 14 residues long. Germline V CDR1 and CDR2: SGHRS, YFSETQ. V was cut by 1 base and J by 2 bases, with 10 bases left in between. The CDR3 nucleotides are TGCGCCAGCAGCTTGAGCAGGGGCACCTACGAGCAGTACTTC. It translates to CASSLSRGTYEQYF.

This clone has just a few counts. The chain joins TRBV5-1 to TRBJ2-3; TRBD1 matches 9 bases. There are 16 residues in the CDR3. The germline V gene has CDR1 SGHRS and CDR2 YFSETQ. The junction had 5 bases not matched to a gene; V was cut back by 0 bases and J by 3 bases. The CDR3 region is CASSLEAGTGTDTQYF. CDR3 coding DNA: TGCGCCAGCAGCTTGGAGGCCGGGACAGGGACAGATACGCAGTATTTT. Full variable domain (remainder filled in from reference TRBV5-1 and TRBJ2-3): KAGVTQTPRYLIKTRGQQVTLSCSPISGHRSVSWYQQTPGQGLQFLFEYFSETQRNKGNFPGRFSGRQFSNSRSEMNVSTLELGDSALYLCASSLEAGTGTDTQYFGPGTRLTVL.

This clone was seen a few times. This chain joins TRBV2 and TRBJ1-2; no definite D call. In germline, CDR1 is SNHLY, CDR2 FYNNEI. Between the trimmed V and J ends, which lost 7 bases and 7 bases, there was a span of 7 bases. The CDR3 spans 10 residues. CDR3: CASKEGGYTF. The CDR3 DNA follows: TGTGCCAGCAAGGAGGGTGGCTACACCTTC.

In this sample, this clone turned up a few times. The chain combines TRBV7-9 with TRBJ1-4, with 9 positions matching TRBD1. CDR1 is SEHNR, CDR2 FQNEAQ, per germline (reference sequence). The CDR3 contains 15 residues. The junction had 6 bases not matched to a gene; V was cut back by 5 bases and J by 5 bases. CDR3 DNA sequence: TGTGCCAGCAGCAGATCCGGGACAGGGAATGAAAAACTGTTTTTT. It encodes CASSRSGTGNEKLFF.

CDR3 DNA: TGTGCCAGCAGCAACAACATTAGGGGGAACACTGAAGCTTTCTTT. Its translation: CASSNNIRGNTEAFF. The chain employs TRBV7-9 and TRBJ1-1, with D perhaps matching TRBD1 (5 bases). The V end was cut by 5 bases, the J end by 1 base, with 14 bases between. CDR1 SEHNR and CDR2 FQNEAQ come from the germline V gene (reference sequence). The CDR3 length is 15 residues.

This chain joins TRBV9 and TRBJ2-1, with 9 bases aligning to TRBD2. Germline loops: CDR1 SGDLS, CDR2 YYNGEE. After removal of 2 bases from V and 8 bases from J, the junction contained 8 bases not matched to a gene. CDR3 size: 15 residues. The CDR3 DNA reads as TGTGCCAGCAGCGTTGCGGAGCGGGGGGTCGATGAGCAGTTCTTC. Protein sequence: CASSVAERGVDEQFF.

V usage is TRBV7-2 and J usage is TRBJ1-6; TRBD1 agrees at 8 bases. The CDR3 runs 15 residues. Germline loops: CDR1 SGHTA, CDR2 FQGNSA. Losses at the gene ends were 5 bases for V and 8 bases for J; bases not matched to a gene: 8. This chain's CDR3 is CASSRSPGQDSPLHF. DNA of the CDR3: TGTGCCAGCAGCCGGAGTCCGGGACAGGATTCACCCCTCCACTTT.

The rearrangement joins TRBV7-9 to TRBJ1-2; maybe TRBD1 (5 bases). Germline values: CDR1 SEHNR, CDR2 FQNEAQ (reference sequence). Trimming cost V 4 bases and J 3 bases, with 15 bases left between them. The CDR3 consists of 15 residues. The CDR3 here is CASSSTPGTDYGYTF. In DNA form, the CDR3 reads TGTGCCAGCAGCTCCACGCCCGGGACGGACTATGGCTACACCTTC.

The chain employs TRBV6-1 and TRBJ1-2; a possible D gene is TRBD1 (5 bases). CDR3 size: 14 residues. With 8 bases removed from V and 6 bases from J, the gap between germline ends came to 19 bases. Germline CDR1 and CDR2: MNHNS and SASEGT. CDR3 sequence (DNA): TGTGCCAGCGGGGACGTAGGGATTTGGGATGGCTACACCTTC. As protein: CASGDVGIWDGYTF.

The chain carries TRBV30 and TRBJ1-2; TRBD1 is a possible D gene (6 bases). This CDR3 spans 12 amino acids. The germline CDR1 and CDR2 sequences are GTSNPN and SVGIG (reference sequence). Trimming removed 3 bases from V and 8 bases from J, with 13 bases in between. CDR3: CAWRGGTKGYTF. The CDR3 DNA reads as TGTGCCTGGAGAGGGGGGACCAAGGGCTACACCTTC.

This clone appeared many times. V and J are TRBV29-1 and TRBJ1-1; 9 bases agree with TRBD1. The germline V gene has CDR1 SQVTM and CDR2 ANQGSEA. The J segment lost 1 base and the V segment lost 6 bases, leaving 3 bases of the junction unmatched. This CDR3 contains 13 residues. The CDR3 sequence: CSVWTGANTEAFF. The CDR3 DNA reads as TGCAGCGTATGGACAGGGGCGAACACTGAAGCTTTCTTT.

The CDR3 loop reads CARGQGVAFF. The DNA of the CDR3 is TGTGCCAGGGGACAGGGTGTAGCTTTCTTT. This sequence joins TRBV6-5 and TRBJ1-1, with TRBD1 matching over 9 bases. Germline V gene data show CDR1 as MNHEY and CDR2 as SVGAGI. Germline trimming cut 9 bases from V and 10 bases from J; bases unmatched to any gene: 3. The CDR3 loop spans 10 amino acids.

The gene calls are TRBV30 and TRBJ1-6; 7 nucleotides align to TRBD1. Germline CDR1 GTSNPN, CDR2 SVGIG (reference sequence). CDR3 length equals 14 residues. The V gene end was trimmed by 0 bases and the J gene end by 8 bases; junction bases not matched to a gene: 4. In DNA form, the CDR3 reads TGTGCCTGGAGTGTGGACAGGTTTGATTCACCCCTCCACTTT. Residues: CAWSVDRFDSPLHF.

V is TRBV29-1 and J is TRBJ2-3; 7 nucleotides line up with TRBD2. The CDR3 runs to 12 residues. The V gene's germline CDR1 is SQVTM and CDR2 ANQGSEA. V was pared by 0 bases and J by 10 bases, with 4 bases of the junction left unmatched. The CDR3 coding sequence is TGCAGCGTTGAAGATACTAGCGAGGCGCAGTATTTT. Translating it yields CSVEDTSEAQYF.

V usage is TRBV15 and J usage is TRBJ1-2; TRBD1 aligns across 8 bases. Germline values: CDR1 LNHNV, CDR2 YYDKDF (reference sequence). The CDR3 has 14 amino acids. The junction had 1 base not matched to a gene; V was cut back by 0 bases and J by 4 bases. Written as DNA, the CDR3 is TGTGCCACCAGCAGAGAACAGGGGGGCTATGGCTACACCTTC. As protein: CATSREQGGYGYTF. Based on the CDR3 plus reference TRBV15 and TRBJ1-2, the full variable domain is DAMVIQNPRYQVTQFGKPVTLSCSQTLNHNVMYWYQQKSSQAPKLLFHYYDKDFNNEADTPDNFQSRRPNTSFCFLDIRSPGLGDTAMYLCATSREQGGYGYTFGSGTRLTVV.

This clone was observed a handful of times. The chain carries TRBV6-4 and TRBJ1-1; D unclear. Germline CDR1 MRHNA, CDR2 SNTAGT. V was shortened by 0 bases and J by 4 bases, with 6 bases between the two germline ends. This CDR3 region has 13 residues. The DNA of the CDR3 is TGTGCCAGCAGTGACTCGCGGGGCACTGAAGCTTTCTTT. It translates to CASSDSRGTEAFF.

The rearrangement links TRBV4-2 to TRBJ2-5; TRBD1 aligns across 9 bases. Trimming removed 0 bases from V and 7 bases from J; junction bases left unmatched: 9. The germline V gene has CDR1 LGHNA and CDR2 YNFKEQ. The CDR3 length is 16 residues. CDR3 sequence: CASSQDDRGGVLTQYF. For the CDR3, the DNA is TGTGCCAGCAGCCAAGATGACAGGGGGGGCGTTTTGACCCAGTACTTC.

This chain links TRBV29-1 with TRBJ2-3, with D perhaps matching TRBD2 (6 bases). CDR1 is SQVTM, CDR2 ANQGSEA, per germline. Between the trimmed V and J ends, which lost 3 bases and 3 bases, there was a span of 10 bases. CDR3 length: 13 amino acids. The chain's CDR3 is CSVDRSGTDTQYF. The CDR3 DNA follows: TGCAGCGTTGACAGGAGCGGGACAGATACGCAGTATTTT.

V gene TRBV2 combines with J gene TRBJ2-5, with 11 bases aligning to TRBD1. The CDR3 has 13 residues. CDR1 and CDR2 from the germline V gene are SNHLY and FYNNEI. The V segment lost 8 bases and the J segment 5 bases; nucleotides outside the gene matches: 4. The CDR3 spells CASRRDRGETQYF. The CDR3 DNA reads TGTGCCAGCCGCCGGGACAGGGGGGAGACCCAGTACTTC.

The chain carries TRBV15 and TRBJ2-3; a possible D gene is TRBD1 (6 bases). CDR1 LNHNV and CDR2 YYDKDF come from the germline V gene (reference sequence). The ends were cut back, 8 bases at V and 0 bases at J, with 15 bases in the middle. This CDR3 contains 15 residues. CDR3 in amino acids: CATGRGGTSTDTQYF. CDR3 in DNA: TGTGCCACCGGGAGAGGGGGTACTAGCACAGATACGCAGTATTTT. Complete variable domain (other parts from reference TRBV15 and TRBJ2-3): DAMVIQNPRYQVTQFGKPVTLSCSQTLNHNVMYWYQQKSSQAPKLLFHYYDKDFNNEADTPDNFQSRRPNTSFCFLDIRSPGLGDTAMYLCATGRGGTSTDTQYFGPGTRLTVL.

The chain combines TRBV29-1 with TRBJ1-4, with 8 nucleotides matching TRBD1. The CDR3 is made up of 15 amino acids. Trimming at V came to 4 bases and at J to 2 bases, leaving 6 bases not matched to a gene. Germline values: CDR1 SQVTM, CDR2 ANQGSEA. This CDR3 is CSVGMQGATNEKLFF. DNA for the CDR3: TGCAGCGTTGGGATGCAGGGGGCTACTAATGAAAAACTGTTTTTT.

The table lists this clone with a few counts. The gene calls are TRBV4-3 and TRBJ2-2; D possibly corresponds to TRBD2 (6 bases). CDR3 length: 14 residues. Trimming removed 4 bases at V and 4 bases at J, with 10 bases between. The germline V gene encodes CDR1 LGHNA and CDR2 YSLEER. Here the CDR3 DNA reads TGCGCCAGCAGCCTCCTAGCGACCACCGGGGAGCTGTTTTTT. This sequence encodes CASSLLATTGELFF.

The V call is TRBV25-1, the J call TRBJ1-3; 7 bases align to TRBD1. The CDR3 covers 13 residues. V shed 9 bases, J shed 0 bases, and the junction held 2 bases outside the gene matches. Per the germline V gene, CDR1 is MGHDK and CDR2 is SYGVNS. The CDR3 reads CASGTASGNTIYF. In DNA form, the CDR3 reads TGTGCCAGTGGGACAGCCTCTGGAAACACCATATATTTT.

This chain joins TRBV18 and TRBJ1-2, with D possibly TRBD1 on 6 matching bases. Germline V lookup: CDR1 KGHSH, CDR2 LQKENI. The CDR3 is 14 residues long. V lost 5 bases to trimming and J lost 4 bases, with 14 bases between them. The CDR3 reads CASSTGSSPYGYTF. As DNA, the CDR3 is TGTGCCAGCTCAACAGGGAGCTCCCCCTATGGCTACACCTTC.

The rearrangement joins TRBV27 to TRBJ2-6, with no clear D. With 7 bases removed from V and 8 bases from J, the gap between germline ends came to 9 bases. Germline values: CDR1 MNHEY, CDR2 SMNVEV (reference sequence). CDR3 length: 12 residues. CDR3: CASTPVSNVLTF. CDR3 nucleotide sequence: TGTGCCAGCACTCCCGTTTCCAACGTCCTGACTTTC.